The rows below give T cell receptor beta chains drawn from one sample of a study of T cell repertoires in cytomegalovirus infection. MiXCR, run by TCRdb on the reads, gives a single entry per CDR3 protein. The repertoire holds 650,000 to 900,000 distinct CDR3 sequences, with 29% as singletons. No antigen has been assigned to these receptors. The source was cultured CD8+ T cells from PBMCs, collected from culture after CMV antigen stimulation. The source is a human donor in good health (CMV status not recorded). Some clones in this sample may be carry-over from other donors' samples. The CDR3 runs from the conserved cysteine through the conserved F or W. A D gene is named only where the DNA matches it firmly. Clone size is shown for a subset of rows, as once, few, many or a class of expanded clone.

clone_size j_call v_call d_call cdr3_aa cdr3_nt
many TRBJ2-1 TRBV7-8 . CASSIKGPLAGSSYNEQFF TGTGCCAGCAGCATCAAAGGGCCTCTTGCGGGCAGCTCCTACAATGAGCAGTTCTTC
many TRBJ2-7 TRBV6-2/TRBV6-3 . CASSYPPQLNSYEQYF TGTGCCAGCAGTTACCCTCCCCAGTTAAATTCCTACGAGCAGTACTTC
few TRBJ1-1 TRBV6-6 . CASSFNALGNTEAFF TGTGCCAGCAGTTTCAATGCCCTGGGGAACACTGAAGCTTTCTTT
many TRBJ1-5 TRBV6-6 . CASSKGQPQHF TGTGCCAGCAGTAAGGGTCAGCCCCAGCATTTT
few TRBJ2-1 TRBV10-3 TRBD1 CAISEPRDRVFYNEQFF TGTGCCATCAGTGAGCCGCGGGACAGGGTTTTCTACAATGAGCAGTTCTTC
. TRBJ2-1 TRBV24-1 . CATSDLTGHFYNEQFF TGTGCCACCAGTGATTTGACAGGGCATTTCTACAATGAGCAGTTCTTC
. TRBJ1-1 TRBV6-2/TRBV6-3 . CASSYGPYQAFF TGTGCCAGCAGTTACGGTCCCTACCAAGCTTTCTTT
. TRBJ1-6 TRBV12-5 . CASGLVLGGAHRTRLNNSPLHF TGTGCTAGTGGTTTGGTACTTGGAGGGGCACATCGTACCCGACTTAATAATTCACCCCTCCACTTT
few TRBJ1-1 TRBV9 . CASSGGGTPNTEAFF TGTGCCAGCAGCGGAGGGGGGACACCCAACACTGAAGCTTTCTTT
. TRBJ2-1 TRBV2 TRBD1 CGCRGSNEQFF TGTGGTTGCAGGGGGAGCAATGAGCAGTTCTTC
few TRBJ2-7 TRBV27 . CASSLSGHFYEQYF TGTGCCAGCAGTTTATCGGGACACTTCTACGAGCAGTACTTC
. TRBJ1-4 TRBV2 TRBD1 CASTRTGGNEKLFF TGTGCCAGCACTAGGACAGGGGGTAATGAAAAACTGTTTTTT
once TRBJ1-2 TRBV28 . CASNGVAVPLRERGYTF TGTGCCAGCAATGGAGTGGCAGTACCCTTGAGGGAGAGAGGCTACACCTTC
few TRBJ1-2 TRBV7-8 . CASSYTANYGYTF TGTGCCAGCAGCTACACGGCGAACTATGGCTACACCTTC
many TRBJ2-4 TRBV7-2 . CASSLEISLGPSSSLAKNIQYF TGTGCCAGCAGCTTAGAAATTAGTTTGGGCCCTTCCTCGTCTCTAGCCAAAAACATTCAGTACTTC
few TRBJ2-7 TRBV6-1 . CASSGLPRGLPDEQYF TGTGCCAGCAGTGGACTCCCACGGGGCCTCCCTGACGAGCAGTACTTC
many TRBJ1-2 TRBV3-1 TRBD1 CASSQGTGGLYGYTF TGTGCCAGCAGCCAAGGGACAGGGGGCTTGTATGGCTACACCTTC